This T cell receptor (beta chain) was identified during a study of tumor-infiltrating lymphocytes in primary liver carcinoma. Study in general: Surgical resection treated primary liver carcinoma in the patients. General study points: Tumor specimens were characterized by a significantly higher top-250-clone fraction than blood (p = 0.039).

CDR3 length equals 12 residues. Germline CDR1 SGHAT, CDR2 FQNNGV. In its sample, this clonotype was seen once. The antigen remains unidentified. Germline and junction disagree at one end, which may indicate a read error. Germline DNA was also extracted, and blood RNA derived from unsorted whole blood. These patients lived with chronic HBV infection and had never been treated. Prior to surgery, approximately 3.6 milliliters of peripheral blood were drawn. Priming with a constant-region primer yielded TCR beta cDNA from roughly 0.45 ug total RNA. Nested multiplex PCR, run for three rounds with slightly modified ARM-PCR, yielded TCR beta libraries. Primers for the first two PCR rounds were TRBV1-TRBV30 forward primers and a C-beta reverse primer (about 11 cycles per round). TCRdb re-called the multiplex PCR reads through MiXCR, storing one row per CDR3 protein. The data contain 300,000 to 350,000 distinct CDR3 sequences, around three fifths of them singletons.

Sequenced: peripheral blood. This receptor was obtained from a man in his forties or fifties with primary liver carcinoma and hepatitis B virus infection. V usage is TRBV11-2 and J usage is TRBJ2-2; 8 nucleotides match TRBD2. The CDR3 is CASGLTSVELFF. The CDR3 nucleotides are TGTGCCAGCGGCTTGACTAGCGTGGAGCTGTTTTTT. Full variable domain (rest looked up from reference TRBV11-2 and TRBJ2-2): EAGVAQSPRYKIIEKRQSVAFWCNPISGHATLYWYQQILGQGPKLLIQFQNNGVVDDSQLPKDRFSAERLKGVDSTLKIQPAKLEDSAVYLCASGLTSVELFFGEGSRLTVL.